This T cell receptor beta chain was captured by sequencing in a study of T cells in Graves' hyperthyroidism and ophthalmopathy. Diagnosis of hyperthyroidism was new in patients aged 18 to 65, and its duration was under 2 months. Thyroid ultrasound, orbital computed tomography, clinical symptoms, and serum thyroxine and TRAb underpinned diagnoses. The CDR3 totals 15 residues. Germline-derived CDR1 and CDR2 are MGHRA and YSYEKL. V lost 0 bases and J lost 4; bases outside the gene matches: 5. TCR beta CDR3 region amplification was performed from RNA transcripts. The HTBI primer set drove a first-round RT-PCR of the TCR CDR3. Each CDR3 protein is one row after TCRdb ran MiXCR on the multiplex PCR reads. The sample lists under 350,000 distinct CDR3 sequences; roughly 20% were seen once.

The sequenced sample was blood. This receptor was taken from a woman between 45 and 65 years old with Graves' hyperthyroidism. The J gene is TRBJ1-2, the V gene TRBV4-1, with 7 bases matching TRBD1. This chain's CDR3 is CASSQDPDRIYGYTF. In DNA form, the CDR3 reads TGCGCCAGCAGCCAAGACCCGGACAGGATCTATGGCTACACCTTC.